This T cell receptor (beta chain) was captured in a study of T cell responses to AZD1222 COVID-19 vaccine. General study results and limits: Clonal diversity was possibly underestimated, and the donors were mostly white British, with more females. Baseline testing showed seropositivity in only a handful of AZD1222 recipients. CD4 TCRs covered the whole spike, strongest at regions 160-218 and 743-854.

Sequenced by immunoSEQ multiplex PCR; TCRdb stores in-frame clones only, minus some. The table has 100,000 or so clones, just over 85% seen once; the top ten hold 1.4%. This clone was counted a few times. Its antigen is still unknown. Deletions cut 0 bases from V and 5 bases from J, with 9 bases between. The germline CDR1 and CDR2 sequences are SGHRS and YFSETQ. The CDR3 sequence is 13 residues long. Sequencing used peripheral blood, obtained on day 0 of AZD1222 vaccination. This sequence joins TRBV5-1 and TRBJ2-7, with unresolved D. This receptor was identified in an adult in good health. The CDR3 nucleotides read TGCGCCAGCAGCTTGGCTCCTGAGGACGAGCAGTACTTC. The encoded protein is CASSLAPEDEQYF.